The 10 T cell receptor beta chains below come from one sample, sequenced in a study of T cells in tuberculosis. Time point defined: new active TB diagnosis, blood taken before or within 7 days of starting treatment. Assay: immunoSEQ multiplex PCR; the TCRdb copy retains only in-frame clones and omits some. The sample shows about 33,000 clones, about 92% of them seen only once. The starting material was PBMCs, obtained at tuberculosis diagnosis. These receptors came from an adult with tuberculosis. Some clones in this sample may be carry-over from other donors' samples.

The V gene is TRBV11-2, the J gene TRBJ1-1, with 7 bases that match TRBD1. Per the germline V gene, CDR1 is SGHAT and CDR2 is FQNNGV. The CDR3 runs 14 residues. The junction had 4 bases not matched to a gene; V was cut back by 0 bases and J by 6 bases. CDR3 DNA: TGTGCCAGCAGCTTAGATGACAGGGTGGCTGAAGCTTTCTTT. Protein product: CASSLDDRVAEAFF.

This clone has a single count. The chain links TRBV25-1 to TRBJ1-2; weak D call: TRBD1 (5 bases). The length of the CDR3 is 13 residues. V was clipped by 2 bases and J by 4 bases, with 8 bases between them. The germline V gene encodes CDR1 MGHDK and CDR2 SYGVNS. In nucleotides, the CDR3 is TGTGCCAGCAGTGAAGCAGGGATCTATGGCTACACCTTC. This encodes CASSEAGIYGYTF.

This clone was seen a handful of times. As DNA, the CDR3 is TGCGCCAGCAGCTTCACACCGGGACTGACGAACACTGAAGCTTTCTTT. Encoded protein: CASSFTPGLTNTEAFF. The chain joins TRBV5-1 to TRBJ1-1, with D possibly TRBD1 on 5 matching bases. V was trimmed by 2 bases and J by 1 base, leaving 15 bases between them. CDR1 and CDR2 (germline): SGHRS, YFSETQ. The CDR3 spans 16 residues.

This chain uses TRBV5-4 with TRBJ2-1; TRBD1 aligns across 8 bases. V lost 6 bases, J lost 10 bases, and 9 bases stayed unmatched. This CDR3 is 13 amino acids long. The germline V gene encodes CDR1 SGHNT and CDR2 YYREEE (reference sequence). As DNA, the CDR3 is TGTGCCAGCATCGGCCAGGGGGCAGGGGAGCAGTTCTTC. It is translated as CASIGQGAGEQFF.

This clone has a single count. V gene TRBV7-2 combines with J gene TRBJ2-2; TRBD1 agrees at 8 bases. From germline, CDR1 is SGHTA and CDR2 FQGNSA. The CDR3 totals 16 residues. Trimming cost V 6 bases and J 2 bases; bases outside gene matches: 8. CDR3: CASSYSGTGNTGELFF. CDR3 in DNA: TGTGCCAGCAGTTACAGTGGGACAGGAAACACCGGGGAGCTGTTTTTT.

This chain uses TRBV30 with TRBJ1-2; weak D call: TRBD1 (5 bases). Germline V gives CDR1 GTSNPN, CDR2 SVGIG (reference sequence). The CDR3 loop spans 13 amino acids. V lost 3 bases and J 7 bases, leaving 15 bases between the germline ends. The chain's CDR3 is CAWSNRLMGGYTF. CDR3 nucleotide sequence: TGTGCCTGGAGCAACAGGCTGATGGGTGGCTACACCTTC. The full variable domain, with the rest looked up from reference TRBV30 and TRBJ1-2, is SQTIHQWPATLVQPVGSPLSLECTVEGTSNPNLYWYRQAAGRGLQLLFYSVGIGQISSEVPQNLSASRPQDRQFILSSKKLLLSDSGFYLCAWSNRLMGGYTFGSGTRLTVV.

V usage is TRBV30 and J usage is TRBJ2-2, with a possible D match to TRBD2 (5 bases). Looked up from germline, CDR1 is GTSNPN and CDR2 is SVGIG (reference sequence). This CDR3 comprises 13 residues. The ends were cut back, 1 base at V and 4 bases at J, with 7 bases in the middle. The CDR3 loop is CAWSGAATGELFF. Written as DNA, the CDR3 is TGTGCCTGGAGTGGAGCGGCCACCGGGGAGCTGTTTTTT. The variable domain in full, completed from reference TRBV30 and TRBJ2-2, reads SQTIHQWPATLVQPVGSPLSLECTVEGTSNPNLYWYRQAAGRGLQLLFYSVGIGQISSEVPQNLSASRPQDRQFILSSKKLLLSDSGFYLCAWSGAATGELFFGEGSRLTVL.

The chain couples TRBV30 to TRBJ2-5; 7 bases agree with TRBD2. CDR1 GTSNPN and CDR2 SVGIG come from the germline V gene (reference sequence). After removal of 8 bases from V and 1 base from J, the junction contained 7 bases not matched to a gene. The CDR3 length is 13 residues. The CDR3 here is CAHRGGVQETQYF. CDR3 DNA sequence: TGTGCCCACCGCGGGGGTGTCCAAGAGACCCAGTACTTC.

The genes are TRBV2 and TRBJ2-2; 7 bases agree with TRBD1. This CDR3 spans 14 amino acids. The ends lost 1 base at V and 6 bases at J; junction bases unmatched: 2. Germline lookup yields CDR1 SNHLY and CDR2 FYNNEI. CDR3: CASSEDGTAGELFF. CDR3 DNA sequence: TGTGCCAGCAGTGAAGACGGGACAGCCGGGGAGCTGTTTTTT.

The rearrangement links TRBV7-2 to TRBJ2-7; D gene ambiguous. V was pared by 5 bases and J by 1 base, with 12 bases between. The CDR3 covers 14 residues. Germline CDR1 is SGHTA and CDR2 is FQGNSA. CDR3 bases: TGTGCCAGCAGCCCACAAATGACATCCTACGAGCAGTACTTC. Its protein is CASSPQMTSYEQYF.